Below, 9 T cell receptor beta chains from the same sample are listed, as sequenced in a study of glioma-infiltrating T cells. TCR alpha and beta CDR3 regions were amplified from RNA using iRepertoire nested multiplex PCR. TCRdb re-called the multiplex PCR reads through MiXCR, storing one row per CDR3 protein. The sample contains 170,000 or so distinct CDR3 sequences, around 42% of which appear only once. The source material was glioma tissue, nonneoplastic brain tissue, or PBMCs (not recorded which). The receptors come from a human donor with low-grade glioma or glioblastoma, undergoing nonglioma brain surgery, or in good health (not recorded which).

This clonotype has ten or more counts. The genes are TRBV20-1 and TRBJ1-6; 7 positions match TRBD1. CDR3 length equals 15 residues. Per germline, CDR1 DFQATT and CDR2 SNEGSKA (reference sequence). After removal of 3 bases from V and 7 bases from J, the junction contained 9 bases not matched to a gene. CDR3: CSARIEGAQNSPLHF. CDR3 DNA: TGCAGTGCTAGGATTGAGGGGGCGCAAAATTCACCCCTCCACTTT.

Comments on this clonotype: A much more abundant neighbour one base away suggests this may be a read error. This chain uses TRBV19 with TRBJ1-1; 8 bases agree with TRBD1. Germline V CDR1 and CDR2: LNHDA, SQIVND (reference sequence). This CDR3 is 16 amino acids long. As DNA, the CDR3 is TGTGCCAGTAGTATAGCAGGGGGCGCGTGGAACACTGAAGGTTTCTTT. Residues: CASSIAGGAWNTEGFF. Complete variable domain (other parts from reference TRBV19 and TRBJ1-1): DGGITQSPKYLFRKEGQNVTLSCEQNLNHDAMYWYRQDPGQGLRLIYYSQIVNDFQKGDIAEGYSVSREKKESFPLTVTSAQKNPTAFYLCASSIAGGAWNTEGFFGQGTRLTVV.

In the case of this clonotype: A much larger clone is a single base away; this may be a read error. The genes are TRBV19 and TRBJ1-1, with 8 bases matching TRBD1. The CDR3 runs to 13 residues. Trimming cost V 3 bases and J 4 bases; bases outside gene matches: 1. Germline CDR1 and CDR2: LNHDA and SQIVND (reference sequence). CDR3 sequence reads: CASSIDRGTEAFF. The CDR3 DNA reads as TGTGCCAGTAGTATTGACAGGGGCACTGAAGCTTTCTTT.

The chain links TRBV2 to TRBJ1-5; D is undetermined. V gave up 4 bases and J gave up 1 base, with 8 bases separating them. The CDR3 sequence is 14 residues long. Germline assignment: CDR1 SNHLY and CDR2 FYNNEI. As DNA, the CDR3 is TGTGCCAGCAGTGGAAGACGGAGCAATCAGCCCCAGCATTTT. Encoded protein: CASSGRRSNQPQHF.

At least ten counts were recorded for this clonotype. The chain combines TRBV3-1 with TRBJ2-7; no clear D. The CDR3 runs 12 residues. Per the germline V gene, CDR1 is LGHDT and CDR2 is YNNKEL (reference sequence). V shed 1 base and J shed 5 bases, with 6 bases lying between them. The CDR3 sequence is CASSQVPHEQYF. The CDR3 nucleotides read TGTGCCAGCAGCCAAGTTCCCCACGAGCAGTACTTC.

CDR3 sequence: CSALGLAGGPGKDTQYF. The CDR3 nucleotides are TGCAGTGCCCTCGGACTAGCGGGAGGGCCGGGAAAAGATACGCAGTATTTT. The rearrangement uses TRBV20-1 and TRBJ2-3, with TRBD2 matching 15 bases. CDR3 length: 17 residues. V lost 6 bases, J lost 5 bases, and 12 bases stayed unmatched. Germline CDR1 reads DFQATT; CDR2 reads SNEGSKA (reference sequence).

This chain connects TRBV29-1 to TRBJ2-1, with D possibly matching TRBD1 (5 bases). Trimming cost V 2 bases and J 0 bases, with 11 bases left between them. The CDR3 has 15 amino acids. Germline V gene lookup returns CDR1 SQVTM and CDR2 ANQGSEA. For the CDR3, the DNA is TGCAGCGTTGAAAGGGGCGGATTCTCCTACAATGAGCAGTTCTTC. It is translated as CSVERGGFSYNEQFF.

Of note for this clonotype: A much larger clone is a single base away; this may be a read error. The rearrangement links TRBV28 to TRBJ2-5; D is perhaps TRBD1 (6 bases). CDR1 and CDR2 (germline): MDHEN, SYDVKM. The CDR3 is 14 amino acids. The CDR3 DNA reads TGTGACAGCAGTTTGGGCAGGGGTCGGGAGACCCAGTACTTC. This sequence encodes CDSSLGRGRETQYF.

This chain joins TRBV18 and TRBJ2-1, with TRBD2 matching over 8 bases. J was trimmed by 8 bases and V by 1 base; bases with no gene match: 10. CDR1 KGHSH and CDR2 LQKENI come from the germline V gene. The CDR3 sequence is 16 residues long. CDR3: CASSPLLTSGGDEQFF. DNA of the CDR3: TGTGCCAGCTCACCACTCTTAACTAGCGGCGGCGATGAGCAGTTCTTC. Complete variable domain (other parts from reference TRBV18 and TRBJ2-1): NAGVMQNPRHLVRRRGQEARLRCSPMKGHSHVYWYRQLPEEGLKFMVYLQKENIIDESGMPKERFSAEFPKEGPSILRIQQVVRGDSAAYFCASSPLLTSGGDEQFFGPGTRLTVL.